One and the same sample provided the 18 T cell receptor beta chains below, sequenced in a study of OX40 agonist ivuxolimab in advanced cancers. Receptor amplification or capture employed the immunoSEQ multiplex PCR assay. TCRdb took this table from immuneACCESS and kept in-frame rearrangements with V and J called. Such tables lack part of the clones; where checked against another copy, unresolved V genes explain under half of the gap, and the rest is unexplained. Present in this sample are about 32,000 clones, around 84% of which were seen just once. The ten biggest clones cover approximately 21% of the sample. The input for sequencing was CD4+ or CD8+ T cells sorted from blood, taken in a trial of the OX40 agonist ivuxolimab. Source of these receptors: an adult with an advanced solid tumor such as melanoma, head and neck, liver or kidney cancer.

By sample share, this clone is medium-sized. The V gene is TRBV11-2, the J gene TRBJ1-5; a possible D gene is TRBD1 (5 bases). In germline, CDR1 is SGHAT, CDR2 FQNNGV. V shed 5 bases and J shed 7 bases, with 15 bases lying between them. The CDR3 is 14 amino acids. This CDR3 reads CASSHGGNRQPQHF. CDR3 coding DNA: TGTGCCAGCAGCCACGGGGGGAACCGACAGCCCCAGCATTTT. The whole variable domain, filled in from reference TRBV11-2 and TRBJ1-5, reads EAGVAQSPRYKIIEKRQSVAFWCNPISGHATLYWYQQILGQGPKLLIQFQNNGVVDDSQLPKDRFSAERLKGVDSTLKIQPAKLEDSAVYLCASSHGGNRQPQHFGDGTRLSIL.

The chain links TRBV5-5 to TRBJ1-1, with D possibly TRBD1 on 5 matching bases. The ends were cut back, 5 bases at V and 0 bases at J, with 11 bases in the middle. This CDR3 has 14 residues. From germline, CDR1 is SGHKS and CDR2 YYEKEE (reference sequence). The DNA of the CDR3 is TGTGCCAGCAGTTACAGGTTCATGAACACTGAAGCTTTCTTT. Translation: CASSYRFMNTEAFF.

This clone appeared once. The V and J genes are TRBV5-1 and TRBJ1-3; 9 nucleotides line up with TRBD1. This CDR3 has 16 amino acids. Trimming at V came to 2 bases and at J to 2 bases, leaving 5 bases not matched to a gene. Germline V gives CDR1 SGHRS, CDR2 YFSETQ. The CDR3 region has the DNA TGCGCCAGCAGCTTCGCCGGGACAGGGACTGGAAACACCATATATTTT. Translated: CASSFAGTGTGNTIYF.

The CDR3 sequence: CASSVDGSRFSYEQYF. Here the CDR3 DNA reads TGTGCCAGCAGCGTAGATGGTTCCAGGTTCTCCTACGAGCAGTACTTC. This chain joins TRBV9 and TRBJ2-7, with unresolved D. The V and J ends lost 0 bases and 0 bases respectively, with 13 bases between them. The germline V gene encodes CDR1 SGDLS and CDR2 YYNGEE. The CDR3 length is 16 residues.

The chain combines TRBV15 with TRBJ2-3, with D perhaps matching TRBD1 (6 bases). The CDR3 extends over 15 amino acids. V lost 4 bases and J lost 2, with 13 bases in between. Germline CDR1 is LNHNV and CDR2 is YYDKDF (reference sequence). The CDR3 sequence: CATSTHRGNTDTQYF. CDR3 DNA: TGTGCCACCAGCACCCATAGGGGGAACACAGATACGCAGTATTTT.

The chain joins TRBV19 to TRBJ1-2, with 10 nucleotides matching TRBD1. The V and J ends lost 2 bases and 6 bases, in that order; junction bases with no gene match: 6. The V gene's germline CDR1 is LNHDA and CDR2 SQIVND (reference sequence). The CDR3 is 15 residues long. The CDR3: CASSIHPGTGDGYTF. CDR3 in DNA: TGTGCCAGTAGTATACATCCCGGGACAGGGGATGGCTACACCTTC.

A single count supports this clone. A much larger clone sits a single nucleotide away, making a read error possible. The V and J genes are TRBV28 and TRBJ2-1; D uncertain. This CDR3 is 15 amino acids long. Germline V gene lookup returns CDR1 MDHEN and CDR2 SYDVKM. CDR3 amino acids: CAGSLTLGSYNEQFF. The CDR3 coding sequence is TGTGCCGGCAGTCTGACGTTGGGCTCCTACAATGAGCAGTTCTTC.

In its sample, this clone was seen once. This sample includes further DNA sequences coding for the same CDR3. The rearrangement links TRBV5-1 to TRBJ1-6; D possibly corresponds to TRBD1 (6 bases). The CDR3 is 15 amino acids. From germline, CDR1 is SGHRS and CDR2 YFSETQ. V was trimmed by 5 bases and J by 9 bases, leaving 18 bases between them. CDR3 region: CASSFGTGGGSPLHF. The CDR3, as DNA: TGCGCCAGCAGTTTCGGGACGGGGGGCGGTTCACCCCTCCACTTT.

The chain employs TRBV29-1 and TRBJ2-7, with 7 bases matching TRBD2. The CDR3 sequence is 13 residues long. From germline, CDR1 is SQVTM and CDR2 ANQGSEA. Unmatched junction bases numbered 6, after V lost 4 bases and J lost 3 bases. CDR3 sequence reads: CSVVLAGDYEQYF. In DNA, the CDR3 is TGCAGCGTTGTCCTCGCGGGAGACTACGAGCAGTACTTC.

The chain carries TRBV9 and TRBJ2-3, with 7 bases lining up with TRBD2. Trimming cost V 7 bases and J 4 bases; bases outside gene matches: 9. The germline gives CDR1 SGDLS, CDR2 YYNGEE. This CDR3 spans 14 amino acids. CDR3 sequence: CASSPGGGPDTQYF. The CDR3 DNA sequence: TGTGCCAGCTCACCGGGGGGAGGACCAGATACGCAGTATTTT.

This rearrangement joins TRBV5-1 to TRBJ2-7, with 11 nucleotides matching TRBD1. Trimming cost V 0 bases and J 0 bases; bases outside gene matches: 2. The CDR3 sequence is 16 residues long. CDR1 is SGHRS and CDR2 is YFSETQ in the germline V gene. Here the CDR3 reads CASSLAGTGGSYEQYF. For the CDR3, the DNA is TGCGCCAGCAGCTTGGCTGGGACAGGGGGCTCCTACGAGCAGTACTTC.

The chain recombines TRBV6-6 with TRBJ1-2; D possibly corresponds to TRBD1 (6 bases). This CDR3 has 13 amino acids. Germline-derived CDR1 and CDR2 are MNHNY and SVGAGI (reference sequence). V lost 2 bases and J lost 4, with 8 bases in between. CDR3 sequence reads: CASSYPGAYGYTF. In DNA form, the CDR3 reads TGTGCCAGCAGTTACCCGGGGGCCTATGGCTACACCTTC.

In its sample, this clone was seen a few times. This sequence joins TRBV4-2 and TRBJ2-7; 8 bases line up with TRBD1. Germline CDR1 reads LGHNA; CDR2 reads YNFKEQ. The CDR3 is 14 residues long. With V trimmed by 7 bases and J by 6 bases, 11 bases remained unmatched. The CDR3 bases are TGTGCCAGCATTCGGACAGGGTCTTTTCCCGAGCAGTACTTC. Encoded protein: CASIRTGSFPEQYF.

The genes are TRBV4-1 and TRBJ1-2; D is uncertain. CDR3 length: 18 residues. V gave up 2 bases and J gave up 4 bases, with 23 bases separating them. Germline V CDR1 and CDR2: MGHRA, YSYEKL. The CDR3 here is CASSQSDLLVSAFYGYTF. The CDR3 bases are TGCGCCAGCAGCCAATCCGACCTACTGGTTTCAGCTTTCTATGGCTACACCTTC.

This chain uses TRBV7-2 with TRBJ2-7, with 13 bases fitting TRBD2. Looked up from germline, CDR1 is SGHTA and CDR2 is FQGNSA. The CDR3 loop spans 17 amino acids. J gave up 3 bases and V 1 base, and 6 bases lay outside the gene matches. CDR3 nucleotides: TGTGCCAGCAGCTTAGAGGGACTAGCGGGACCTCACTACGAGCAGTACTTC. It specifies CASSLEGLAGPHYEQYF.

The chain joins TRBV5-4 to TRBJ1-3, with D possibly matching TRBD1 (6 bases). Trimming removed 0 bases at V and 2 bases at J, with 9 bases between. Germline CDR1 reads SGHNT; CDR2 reads YYREEE (reference sequence). The CDR3 extends over 15 amino acids. CDR3 sequence: CASSLAGAAGNTIYF. As DNA, the CDR3 is TGTGCCAGCAGCTTGGCAGGGGCAGCTGGAAACACCATATATTTT.

The genes are TRBV28 and TRBJ2-1; D not resolved. V lost 2 bases and J 3 bases, leaving 8 bases between the germline ends. Germline values: CDR1 MDHEN, CDR2 SYDVKM. The CDR3 has 14 amino acids. The CDR3 sequence is CASSLDGVYNEQFF. The CDR3 bases are TGTGCCAGCAGTTTAGACGGCGTCTACAATGAGCAGTTCTTC.

The J gene is TRBJ2-7, the V gene TRBV4-1, with 10 nucleotides matching TRBD1. V was clipped by 4 bases and J by 2 bases; unmatched bases: 2. From germline, CDR1 is MGHRA and CDR2 YSYEKL. The CDR3 extends over 14 amino acids. The CDR3 here is CASSLGTGAYEQYF. For the CDR3, the DNA is TGCGCCAGCAGCCTCGGGACAGGGGCCTACGAGCAGTACTTC.